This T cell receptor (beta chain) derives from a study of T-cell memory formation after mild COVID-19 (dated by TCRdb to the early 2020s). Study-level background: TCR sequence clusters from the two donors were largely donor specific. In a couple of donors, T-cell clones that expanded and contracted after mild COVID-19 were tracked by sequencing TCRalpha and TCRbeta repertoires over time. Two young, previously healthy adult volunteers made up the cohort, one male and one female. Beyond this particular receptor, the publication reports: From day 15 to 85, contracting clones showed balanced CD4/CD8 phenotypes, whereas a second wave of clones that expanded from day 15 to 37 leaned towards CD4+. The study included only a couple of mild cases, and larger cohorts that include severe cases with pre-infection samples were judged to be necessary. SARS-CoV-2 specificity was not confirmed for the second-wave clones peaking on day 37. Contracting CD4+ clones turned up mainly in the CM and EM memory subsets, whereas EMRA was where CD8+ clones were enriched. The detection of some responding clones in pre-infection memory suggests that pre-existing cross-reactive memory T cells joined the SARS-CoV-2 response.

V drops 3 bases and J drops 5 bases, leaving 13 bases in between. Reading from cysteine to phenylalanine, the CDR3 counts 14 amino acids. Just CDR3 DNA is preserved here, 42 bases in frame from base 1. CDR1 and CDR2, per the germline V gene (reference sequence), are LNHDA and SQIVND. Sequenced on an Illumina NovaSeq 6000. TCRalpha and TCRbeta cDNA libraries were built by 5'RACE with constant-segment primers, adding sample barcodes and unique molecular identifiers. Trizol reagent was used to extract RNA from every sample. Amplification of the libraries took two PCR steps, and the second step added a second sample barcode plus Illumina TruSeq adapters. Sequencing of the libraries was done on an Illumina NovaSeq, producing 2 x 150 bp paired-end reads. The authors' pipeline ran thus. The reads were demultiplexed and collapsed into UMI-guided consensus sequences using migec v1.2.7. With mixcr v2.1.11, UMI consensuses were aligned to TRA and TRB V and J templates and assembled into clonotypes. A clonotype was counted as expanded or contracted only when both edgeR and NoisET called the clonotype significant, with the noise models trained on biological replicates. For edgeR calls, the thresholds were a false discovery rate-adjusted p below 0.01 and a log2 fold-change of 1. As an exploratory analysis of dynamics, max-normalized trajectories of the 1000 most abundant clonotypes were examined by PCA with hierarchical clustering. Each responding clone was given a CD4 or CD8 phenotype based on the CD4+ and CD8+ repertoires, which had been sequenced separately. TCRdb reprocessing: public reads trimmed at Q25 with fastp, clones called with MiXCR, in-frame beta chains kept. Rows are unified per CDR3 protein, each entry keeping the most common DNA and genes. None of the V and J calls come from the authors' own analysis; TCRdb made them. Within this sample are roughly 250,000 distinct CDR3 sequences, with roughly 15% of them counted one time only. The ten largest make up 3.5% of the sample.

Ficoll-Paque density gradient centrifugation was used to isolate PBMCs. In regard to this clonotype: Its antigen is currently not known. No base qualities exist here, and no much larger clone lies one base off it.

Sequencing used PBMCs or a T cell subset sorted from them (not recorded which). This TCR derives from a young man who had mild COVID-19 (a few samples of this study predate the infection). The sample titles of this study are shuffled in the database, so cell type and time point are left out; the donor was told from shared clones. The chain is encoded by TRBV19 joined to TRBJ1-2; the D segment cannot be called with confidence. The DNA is TGTGCCAGTAGTATCGCGGGTGTAGGGTATGGCTACACCTTC. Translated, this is CASSIAGVGYGYTF.